This T cell receptor (beta chain) was sequenced in a study of preoperative IRX-2 immunotherapy in early breast cancer. The CDR3 sequence is 15 residues long. Germline-derived CDR1 and CDR2 are MDHEN and SYDVKM. The V gene lost 3 bases and the J gene lost 6 bases, with 18 bases spanning the gap. TCRdb's table, derived via immunoSEQ multiplex PCR, lists solely in-frame clones and lacks some. Among about 67,000 clones, roughly 95% were seen once, and the ten largest hold roughly 1.8%. The treatment was: preoperative locoregional IRX-2 cytokine immunotherapy. Samples came from a phase Ib trial of preoperative locoregional IRX-2 cytokine immunotherapy.

The receptor was derived from a human donor with breast cancer. This sequence joins TRBV28 and TRBJ2-7; perhaps D is TRBD1 or TRBD2 (7 bases each). This material was collected from a patient treated with IRX-2 immunotherapy. CDR3 loop: CASSFGGTERCEQYF. In DNA form, the CDR3 reads TGTGCCAGCAGTTTCGGGGGGACAGAACGCTGCGAGCAGTACTTC.